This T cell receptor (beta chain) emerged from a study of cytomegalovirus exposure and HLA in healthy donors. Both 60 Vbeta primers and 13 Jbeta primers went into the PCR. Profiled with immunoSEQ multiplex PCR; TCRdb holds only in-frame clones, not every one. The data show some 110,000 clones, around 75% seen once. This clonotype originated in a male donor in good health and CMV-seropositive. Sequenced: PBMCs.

The CDR3 spells CASSYKAAGRLQETQYF. The CDR3 bases are TGTGCCAGCAGCTACAAGGCGGCGGGGAGACTCCAAGAGACCCAGTACTTC. The rearrangement uses TRBV7-9 and TRBJ2-5; weak D call: TRBD2 (6 bases). This CDR3 comprises 17 residues. Trimming took 4 bases from V and 1 from J, leaving 19 bases between them. Germline loops: CDR1 SEHNR, CDR2 FQNEAQ (reference sequence). The complete variable domain, with remaining parts taken from reference TRBV7-9 and TRBJ2-5, reads DTGVSQNPRHKITKRGQNVTFRCDPISEHNRLYWYRQTLGQGPEFLTYFQNEAQLEKSRLLSDRFSAERPKGSFSTLEIQRTEQGDSAMYLCASSYKAAGRLQETQYFGPGTRLLVL.